The source of this TCR beta chain is a study of T cell responses to AZD1222 COVID-19 vaccine. Notes on the study in general: Mostly white British, mostly female donors; authors suggested clonal diversity may be underestimated.

With regard to this clone: Its antigen is as yet unknown.

Using immunoSEQ multiplex PCR, the repertoire was profiled, and TCRdb retains in-frame clones only, with some absent. The table includes fewer than 150,000 clones, roughly nine tenths detected once. This receptor was obtained from an adult who received the AZD1222 COVID-19 vaccine. The sequencing here drew on peripheral blood, taken 28 days after the second AZD1222 dose.

The CDR3 region is CASSTTQGSGSPLHF. CDR3 in DNA: TGTGCCAGCAGCACGACGCAAGGGTCTGGCTCACCCCTCCACTTT. The chain uses TRBV5-4 and TRBJ1-6; D is uncertain. The germline gives CDR1 SGHNT, CDR2 YYREEE (reference sequence). This CDR3 region has 15 residues. Trimming shortened V by 4 bases and J by 10 bases, and 18 bases separated the two germline ends. Combining the CDR3 with reference TRBV5-4 and TRBJ1-6 gives the whole variable domain ETGVTQSPTHLIKTRGQQVTLRCSSQSGHNTVSWYQQALGQGPQFIFQYYREEENGRGNFPPRFSGLQFPNYSSELNVNALELDDSALYLCASSTTQGSGSPLHFGNGTRLTVT.